This T cell receptor (beta chain) was observed in a study of regulatory T cells in long-lasting Graves disease. The sample's time point: newly diagnosed GD, antithyroid drugs for less than 3 months. Generation of the TCR library employed RNA extracted from PBMCs. The authors drew 8.5 to 9 milliliters of peripheral blood into EDTA tubes. There are 13 residues in the CDR3. The germline V gene has CDR1 MDHEN and CDR2 SYDVKM. V gave up 7 bases and J gave up 8 bases, with 17 bases separating them. This clonotype was counted many times. Library construction for TCR beta used iRepertoire HTBI primers and Arm-PCR of CDR3 regions. TCRdb independently ran MiXCR on the multiplex PCR reads; one entry per CDR3 protein. The table lists about 620,000 distinct CDR3 sequences, under 20% of them singletons. The same data also went into a second study, on T cells in Graves' hyperthyroidism and ophthalmopathy. Turning to that study: The model anticipated ophthalmopathy a median about six months pre-onset.

This clonotype was sampled from a woman in her twenties or thirties with Graves disease. The rearrangement uses TRBV28 and TRBJ1-2; D uncertain. The sample consisted of peripheral blood mononuclear cells (PBMCs), taken at new diagnosis, from a patient treated with antithyroid drugs. CDR3 nucleotide sequence: TGTGCCAGCACCCCGGCCCGTTTGAGCGGCTACACCTTC. It specifies CASTPARLSGYTF.